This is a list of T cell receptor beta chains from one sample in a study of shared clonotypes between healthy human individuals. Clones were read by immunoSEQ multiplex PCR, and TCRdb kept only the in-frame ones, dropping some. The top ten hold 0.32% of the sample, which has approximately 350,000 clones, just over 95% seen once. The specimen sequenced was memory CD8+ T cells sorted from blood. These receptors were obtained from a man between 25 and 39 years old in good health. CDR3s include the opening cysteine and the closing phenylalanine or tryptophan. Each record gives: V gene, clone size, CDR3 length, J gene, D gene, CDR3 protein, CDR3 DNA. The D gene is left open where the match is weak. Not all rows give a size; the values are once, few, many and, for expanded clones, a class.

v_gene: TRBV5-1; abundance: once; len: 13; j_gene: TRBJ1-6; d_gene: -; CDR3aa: CASSLASNSPLHF; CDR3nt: TGCGCCAGCAGCTTGGCCTCTAATTCACCCCTCCACTTT
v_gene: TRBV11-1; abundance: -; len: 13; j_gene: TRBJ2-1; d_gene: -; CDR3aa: CASSLNRADEQFF; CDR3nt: TGTGCCAGCAGCTTAAATCGGGCTGATGAGCAGTTCTTC
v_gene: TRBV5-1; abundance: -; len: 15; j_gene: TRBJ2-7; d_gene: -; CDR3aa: CASSLYPQGSYEQYF; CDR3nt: TGCGCCAGCAGCTTGTATCCCCAGGGTTCTTACGAGCAGTACTTC
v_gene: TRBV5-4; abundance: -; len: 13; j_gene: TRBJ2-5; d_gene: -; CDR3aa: CASSFGIAETQYF; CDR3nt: TGTGCCAGCAGCTTCGGGATTGCGGAGACCCAGTACTTC
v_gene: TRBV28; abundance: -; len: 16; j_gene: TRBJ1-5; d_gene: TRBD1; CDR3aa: CASSYPTGANYQPQHF; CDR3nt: TGTGCCAGCAGTTACCCGACAGGGGCCAACTATCAGCCCCAGCATTTT
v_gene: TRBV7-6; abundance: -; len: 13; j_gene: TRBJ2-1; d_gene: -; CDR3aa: CASSRGQYNEQFF; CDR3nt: TGTGCCAGCAGCCGCGGACAGTACAATGAGCAGTTCTTC
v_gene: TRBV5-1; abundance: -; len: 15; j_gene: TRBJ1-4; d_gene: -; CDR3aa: CASSLRGATNEKLFF; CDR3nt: TGCGCCAGCAGCTTGCGAGGGGCGACTAATGAAAAACTGTTTTTT
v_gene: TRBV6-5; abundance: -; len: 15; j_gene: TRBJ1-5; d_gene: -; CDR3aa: CASSGDRQTNQPQHF; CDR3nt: TGTGCCAGCAGTGGAGACAGGCAGACAAATCAGCCCCAGCATTTT
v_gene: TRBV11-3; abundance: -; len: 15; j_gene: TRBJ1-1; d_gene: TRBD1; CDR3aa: CASSSGQGINTEAFF; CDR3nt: TGTGCCAGCAGCTCCGGACAGGGGATAAACACTGAAGCTTTCTTT
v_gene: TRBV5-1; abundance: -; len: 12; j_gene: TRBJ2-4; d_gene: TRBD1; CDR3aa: CASSLAGGIQYF; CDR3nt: TGCGCCAGCAGCTTGGCAGGGGGCATTCAGTACTTC
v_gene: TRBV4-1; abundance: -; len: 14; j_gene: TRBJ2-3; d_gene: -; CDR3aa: CASRAVGTTDTQYF; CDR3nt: TGCGCCAGCAGGGCGGTAGGGACCACAGATACGCAGTATTTT
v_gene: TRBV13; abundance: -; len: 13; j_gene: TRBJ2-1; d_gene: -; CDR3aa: CASRTPGENEQFF; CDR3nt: TGTGCCAGCAGGACCCCGGGAGAGAATGAGCAGTTCTTC
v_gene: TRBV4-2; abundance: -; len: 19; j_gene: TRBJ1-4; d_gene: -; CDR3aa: CASSHPDIRLDATNEKLFF; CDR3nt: TGTGCCAGCAGCCACCCCGACATCCGACTTGATGCAACTAATGAAAAACTGTTTTTT
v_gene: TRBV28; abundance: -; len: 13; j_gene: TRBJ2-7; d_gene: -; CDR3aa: CASSLGGSYEQYF; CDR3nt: TGTGCCAGCAGTTTGGGTGGGAGCTACGAGCAGTACTTC
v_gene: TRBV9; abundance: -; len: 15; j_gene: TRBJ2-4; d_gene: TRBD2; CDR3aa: CASSVGAGGQNIQYF; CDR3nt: TGTGCCAGCAGCGTAGGGGCGGGAGGGCAAAACATTCAGTACTTC
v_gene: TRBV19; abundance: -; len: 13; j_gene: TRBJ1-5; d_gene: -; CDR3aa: CASSLEGGQPQHF; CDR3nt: TGTGCCAGTAGTCTGGAGGGCGGGCAGCCCCAGCATTTT
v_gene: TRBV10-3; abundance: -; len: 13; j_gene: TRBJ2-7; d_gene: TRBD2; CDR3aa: CAIRAGGPSEQYF; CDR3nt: TGTGCCATCAGAGCGGGAGGGCCGAGCGAGCAGTACTTC
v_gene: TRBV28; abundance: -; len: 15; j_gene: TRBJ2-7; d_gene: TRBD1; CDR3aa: CASSLGSTGSYEQYF; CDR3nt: TGTGCCAGCAGTTTAGGGTCGACAGGGTCCTACGAGCAGTACTTC
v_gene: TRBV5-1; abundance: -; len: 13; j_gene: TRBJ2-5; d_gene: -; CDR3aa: CASSLGPQETQYF; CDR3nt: TGCGCCAGCAGCTTGGGACCTCAAGAGACCCAGTACTTC
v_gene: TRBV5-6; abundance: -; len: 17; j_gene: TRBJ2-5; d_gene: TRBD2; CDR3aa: CASSLLAGIGGGETQYF; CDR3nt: TGTGCCAGCAGCTTGCTAGCGGGAATAGGAGGGGGGGAGACCCAGTACTTC
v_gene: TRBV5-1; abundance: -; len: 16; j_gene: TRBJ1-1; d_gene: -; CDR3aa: CASSLEGASRNTEAFF; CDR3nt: TGCGCCAGCAGCTTGGAAGGGGCCTCTCGGAACACTGAAGCTTTCTTT
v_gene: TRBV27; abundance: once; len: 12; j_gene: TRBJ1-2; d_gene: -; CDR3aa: CASSFRDYGYTF; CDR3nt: TGTGCCAGCAGTTTCAGGGACTATGGCTACACCTTC
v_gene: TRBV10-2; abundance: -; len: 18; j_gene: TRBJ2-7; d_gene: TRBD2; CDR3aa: CASRQGLAGRGHNYEQYF; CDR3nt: TGCGCCAGCAGGCAAGGACTAGCGGGCCGGGGACACAACTACGAGCAGTACTTC
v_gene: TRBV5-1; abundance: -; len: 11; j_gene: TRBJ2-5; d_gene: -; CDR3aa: CASSLDAAQYF; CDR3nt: TGCGCCAGCAGCTTGGATGCAGCCCAGTACTTC
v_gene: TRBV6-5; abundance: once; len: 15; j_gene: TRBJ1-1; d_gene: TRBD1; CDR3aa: CASRPSDRGNTEAFF; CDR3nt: TGTGCCAGCAGACCCTCGGACAGGGGAAACACTGAAGCTTTCTTT
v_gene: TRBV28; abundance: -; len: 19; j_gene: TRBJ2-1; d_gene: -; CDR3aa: CASSLSWGLLAPSYNEQFF; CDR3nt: TGTGCCAGCAGTTTATCGTGGGGGTTGCTAGCCCCATCCTACAATGAGCAGTTCTTC
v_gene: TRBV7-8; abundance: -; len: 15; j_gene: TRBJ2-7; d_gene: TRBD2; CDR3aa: CASSSIAGGPREQYF; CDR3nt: TGTGCCAGCAGCTCGATAGCGGGAGGGCCTAGAGAGCAGTACTTC
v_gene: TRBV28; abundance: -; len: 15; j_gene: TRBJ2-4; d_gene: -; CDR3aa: CASSPTSGSGNIQYF; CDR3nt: TGTGCCAGCAGCCCGACCTCAGGGTCGGGGAACATTCAGTACTTC
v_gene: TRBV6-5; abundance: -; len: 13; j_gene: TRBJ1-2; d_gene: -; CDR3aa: CASSYADNYGYTF; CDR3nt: TGTGCCAGCAGTTATGCAGATAACTATGGCTACACCTTC
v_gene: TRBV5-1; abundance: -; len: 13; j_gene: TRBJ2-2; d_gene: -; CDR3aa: CASSLSGTGELFF; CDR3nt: TGCGCCAGCAGCTTGTCGGGTACCGGGGAGCTGTTTTTT
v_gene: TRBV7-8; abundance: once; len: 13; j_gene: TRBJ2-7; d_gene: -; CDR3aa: CASSLGIWLEQYF; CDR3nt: TGTGCCAGCAGCTTAGGAATCTGGCTCGAGCAGTACTTC
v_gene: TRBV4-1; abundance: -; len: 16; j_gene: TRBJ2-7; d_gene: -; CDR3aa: CASSQVLLGLGYEQYF; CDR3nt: TGCGCCAGCAGCCAAGTGCTACTGGGGCTGGGTTACGAGCAGTACTTC
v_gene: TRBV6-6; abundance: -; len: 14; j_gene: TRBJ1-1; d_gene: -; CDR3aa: CASTLRGGFNEAFF; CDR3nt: TGTGCCAGCACCCTTAGGGGAGGGTTTAATGAAGCTTTCTTT
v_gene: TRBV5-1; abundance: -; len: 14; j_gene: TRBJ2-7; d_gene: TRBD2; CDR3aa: CASSRSGSSYEQYF; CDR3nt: TGCGCCAGCAGCAGAAGCGGGAGTTCCTACGAGCAGTACTTC
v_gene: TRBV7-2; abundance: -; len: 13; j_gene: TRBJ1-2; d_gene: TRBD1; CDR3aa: CASSPRDSLGYTF; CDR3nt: TGTGCCAGCAGCCCCCGGGACAGTTTGGGCTACACCTTC
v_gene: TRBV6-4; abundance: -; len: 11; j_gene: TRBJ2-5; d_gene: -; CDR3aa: CASSNQETQYF; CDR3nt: TGTGCCAGCAGCAACCAAGAGACCCAGTACTTC
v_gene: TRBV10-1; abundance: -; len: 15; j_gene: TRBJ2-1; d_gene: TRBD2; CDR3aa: CASSVTSGRADEQFF; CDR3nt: TGCGCCAGCAGTGTGACTAGCGGGAGGGCCGATGAGCAGTTCTTC
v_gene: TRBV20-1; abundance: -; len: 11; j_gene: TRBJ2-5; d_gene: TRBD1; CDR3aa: CSADRGETQYF; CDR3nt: TGCAGTGCTGACAGGGGCGAGACCCAGTACTTC
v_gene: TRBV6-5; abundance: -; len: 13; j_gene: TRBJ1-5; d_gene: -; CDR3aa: CASSYEDYQPQHF; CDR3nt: TGTGCCAGCAGTTACGAAGATTACCAGCCCCAGCATTTT
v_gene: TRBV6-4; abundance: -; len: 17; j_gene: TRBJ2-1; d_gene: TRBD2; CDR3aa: CASSRQPSGSSYNEQFF; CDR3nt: TGTGCCAGCAGTCGACAGCCTAGCGGGAGCTCCTACAATGAGCAGTTCTTC
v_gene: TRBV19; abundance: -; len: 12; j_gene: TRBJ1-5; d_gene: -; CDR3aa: CASRSGNQPQHF; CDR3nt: TGTGCCAGTAGATCCGGCAATCAGCCCCAGCATTTT
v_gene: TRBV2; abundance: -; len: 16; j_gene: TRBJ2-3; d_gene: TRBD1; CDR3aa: CASSEQGQAFTDTQYF; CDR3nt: TGTGCCAGCAGTGAACAGGGACAGGCATTCACAGATACGCAGTATTTT
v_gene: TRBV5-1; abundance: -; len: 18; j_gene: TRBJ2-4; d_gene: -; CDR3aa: CASSLGQGRGGPKNIQYF; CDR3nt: TGCGCCAGCAGCTTGGGTCAGGGTAGGGGCGGGCCCAAAAACATTCAGTACTTC
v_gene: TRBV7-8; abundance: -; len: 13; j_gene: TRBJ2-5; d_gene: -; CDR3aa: CASTARGQETQYF; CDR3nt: TGTGCCAGCACCGCTAGGGGACAAGAGACCCAGTACTTC
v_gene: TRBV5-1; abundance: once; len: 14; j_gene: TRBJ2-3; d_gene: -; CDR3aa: CASNLLGSKDTQYF; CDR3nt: TGCGCCAGCAACCTCCTTGGGTCCAAGGATACGCAGTATTTT
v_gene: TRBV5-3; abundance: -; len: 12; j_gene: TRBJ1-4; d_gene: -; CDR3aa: CAPWTRREKLFF; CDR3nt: TGTGCTCCGTGGACTCGGCGTGAAAAACTGTTTTTT
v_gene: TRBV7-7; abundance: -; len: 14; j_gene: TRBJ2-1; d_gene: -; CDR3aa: CASSLEGPYNEQFF; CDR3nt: TGTGCTAGCAGCTTAGAAGGTCCTTACAATGAGCAGTTCTTC
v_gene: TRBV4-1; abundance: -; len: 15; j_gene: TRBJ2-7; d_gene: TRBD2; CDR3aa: CASSKIAGLAYEQYF; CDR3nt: TGCGCCAGCAGCAAAATAGCGGGATTGGCCTACGAGCAGTACTTC
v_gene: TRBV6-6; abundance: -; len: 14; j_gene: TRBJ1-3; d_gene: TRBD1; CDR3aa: CASSSTGDGNTIYF; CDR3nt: TGTGCCAGCAGTTCGACAGGGGATGGAAACACCATATATTTT
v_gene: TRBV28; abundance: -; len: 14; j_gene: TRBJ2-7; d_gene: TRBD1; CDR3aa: CASSSGTGGSEQYF; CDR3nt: TGTGCCAGCAGCTCCGGGACAGGGGGTAGCGAGCAGTACTTC
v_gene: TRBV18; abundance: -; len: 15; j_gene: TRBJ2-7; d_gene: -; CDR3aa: CASSPRRGPTYEQYF; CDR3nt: TGTGCCAGCTCACCACGTAGAGGTCCTACCTACGAGCAGTACTTC
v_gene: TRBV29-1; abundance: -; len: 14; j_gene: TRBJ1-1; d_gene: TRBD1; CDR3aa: CSATGGTGNTEAFF; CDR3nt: TGCAGCGCTACAGGGGGTACAGGGAACACTGAAGCTTTCTTT
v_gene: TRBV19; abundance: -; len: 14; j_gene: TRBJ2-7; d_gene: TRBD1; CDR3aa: CASKGTVFSYEQYF; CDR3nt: TGTGCCAGCAAGGGGACAGTATTTTCCTACGAGCAGTACTTC